This T cell receptor (beta chain) originates from a study of blood T cell repertoires in COVID-19. Study details: The United States, Italy and Spain supplied acute and convalescent COVID-19 samples. T cells, B-cell-depleted T cells, or PBMCs provided the cDNA or gDNA that served as material.

V was shortened by 2 bases and J by 8 bases, with 6 bases between the two germline ends. This CDR3 is 11 amino acids long. Germline V CDR1 and CDR2: SEHNR, FQNEAQ (reference sequence). Original methodology: Quantification of nucleated cells was approximated via reference gene primer amplification. Repertoires were generated with immunoSEQ multiplex PCR, while TCRdb's copy carries only in-frame clones and drops some. V, J and clone size reflect that table, while D and trimming were determined from the DNA. The data hold over 7,500 clones, with roughly 82% observed a single time. This TCR was recovered from an older woman with active COVID-19. Sequences were obtained from peripheral blood. The V call is TRBV7-9, the J call TRBJ1-2; no clear D gene. The CDR3: CASSLMRGYTF. The DNA of the CDR3 is TGTGCCAGCAGCTTAATGCGAGGCTACACCTTC.